This is a list of T cell receptor beta chains from one sample in a study of blood T cell repertoires in COVID-19. Clones were sequenced by immunoSEQ multiplex PCR, and TCRdb holds only the in-frame ones, with some missing. The sample shows roughly 99,000 clones, roughly 90% of them seen only once. The sequenced sample consisted of peripheral blood. These receptors were collected from a man aged 35-49 years with active or convalescent COVID-19. The CDR3 runs from the conserved cysteine through the conserved F or W. A D gene is named only where the DNA matches it firmly. For some rows the clone size is stated as once, few or many, or as a class when expanded; others skip it.

d_gene: NA
v_gene: TRBV11-2
j_gene: TRBJ2-1
abundance: NA
CDR3aa: CASRAGYNEQFF
CDR3nt: TGTGCCAGCAGGGCAGGGTACAATGAGCAGTTCTTC

d_gene: NA
v_gene: TRBV4-2
j_gene: TRBJ1-2
abundance: NA
CDR3aa: CASSQDMRALYGYTF
CDR3nt: TGTGCCAGCAGCCAAGATATGCGGGCCCTCTATGGCTACACCTTC

d_gene: NA
v_gene: TRBV6-5
j_gene: TRBJ2-3
abundance: once
CDR3aa: CASRGTGSSTDTQYF
CDR3nt: TGTGCCAGCAGGGGTACAGGGTCGAGCACAGATACGCAGTATTTT

d_gene: TRBD2
v_gene: TRBV7-3
j_gene: TRBJ2-2
abundance: NA
CDR3aa: CASSPLASGRTNTGELFF
CDR3nt: TGTGCCAGCAGCCCCTTAGCTAGCGGGAGGACGAACACCGGGGAGCTGTTTTTT

d_gene: NA
v_gene: TRBV30
j_gene: TRBJ2-7
abundance: once
CDR3aa: CAWSGRGPEQYF
CDR3nt: TGTGCCTGGAGTGGGAGGGGTCCCGAGCAGTACTTC

d_gene: TRBD1
v_gene: TRBV7-9
j_gene: TRBJ2-5
abundance: NA
CDR3aa: CASSFQTGVYETQYF
CDR3nt: TGTGCCAGCAGCTTTCAGACAGGGGTGTACGAGACCCAGTACTTC

d_gene: NA
v_gene: TRBV30
j_gene: TRBJ1-4
abundance: NA
CDR3aa: CAAGRTNEKLFF
CDR3nt: TGTGCTGCGGGGAGAACTAATGAAAAACTGTTTTTT

d_gene: TRBD2
v_gene: TRBV28
j_gene: TRBJ2-2
abundance: NA
CDR3aa: CASRLAGAAGELFF
CDR3nt: TGTGCCAGCAGACTAGCGGGAGCTGCCGGGGAGCTGTTTTTT

d_gene: NA
v_gene: TRBV6-2/TRBV6-3
j_gene: TRBJ1-5
abundance: NA
CDR3aa: CASSHQGLEGQPQHF
CDR3nt: TGTGCCAGCAGCCACCAGGGATTAGAAGGGCAGCCCCAGCATTTT

d_gene: TRBD2
v_gene: TRBV6-2/TRBV6-3
j_gene: TRBJ2-7
abundance: NA
CDR3aa: CASSYAGEAYEQYF
CDR3nt: TGTGCCAGCAGTTACGCGGGAGAGGCCTACGAGCAGTACTTC

d_gene: NA
v_gene: TRBV7-2
j_gene: TRBJ1-1
abundance: NA
CDR3aa: CASSGLVNTEAFF
CDR3nt: TGTGCCAGCAGCGGCCTGGTGAACACTGAAGCTTTCTTT

d_gene: TRBD2
v_gene: TRBV27
j_gene: TRBJ2-7
abundance: NA
CDR3aa: CASTTGTSGSRDEQYF
CDR3nt: TGTGCCAGCACTACTGGGACTAGCGGGAGTCGCGACGAGCAGTACTTC

d_gene: NA
v_gene: TRBV6-6
j_gene: TRBJ2-7
abundance: NA
CDR3aa: CASTRMEGPYEQYF
CDR3nt: TGTGCCAGCACTCGAATGGAGGGTCCCTACGAGCAGTACTTC

d_gene: NA
v_gene: TRBV5-6
j_gene: TRBJ2-1
abundance: NA
CDR3aa: CASSLPGATMNEQFF
CDR3nt: TGTGCCAGCAGCTTACCAGGGGCCACAATGAATGAGCAGTTCTTC

d_gene: TRBD1
v_gene: TRBV7-9
j_gene: TRBJ1-2
abundance: NA
CDR3aa: CASSHHSLTGANYGYTF
CDR3nt: TGTGCCAGCAGCCACCATTCCTTGACAGGGGCTAACTATGGCTACACCTTC

d_gene: NA
v_gene: TRBV19
j_gene: TRBJ2-4
abundance: NA
CDR3aa: CASSSRDTKNIQYF
CDR3nt: TGTGCCAGTAGTTCTCGAGACACCAAAAACATTCAGTACTTC

d_gene: TRBD1
v_gene: TRBV25-1
j_gene: TRBJ1-2
abundance: NA
CDR3aa: CASSEPTGTGGYGYTF
CDR3nt: TGTGCCAGCAGTGAACCTACCGGGACAGGGGGCTATGGCTACACCTTC

d_gene: NA
v_gene: TRBV7-2
j_gene: TRBJ1-3
abundance: NA
CDR3aa: CASSRQVGGGNTIYF
CDR3nt: TGTGCCAGCAGCCGGCAGGTCGGGGGAGGAAACACCATATATTTT

d_gene: NA
v_gene: TRBV3-1/TRBV3-2
j_gene: TRBJ2-3
abundance: NA
CDR3aa: CASSPGYTDTQYF
CDR3nt: TGTGCCAGCAGCCCGGGATACACAGATACGCAGTATTTT

d_gene: NA
v_gene: TRBV7-2
j_gene: TRBJ2-7
abundance: once
CDR3aa: CASSLGMWGHTYEQYF
CDR3nt: TGTGCCAGCAGCTTAGGAATGTGGGGGCATACCTACGAGCAGTACTTC

d_gene: NA
v_gene: TRBV7-9
j_gene: TRBJ2-3
abundance: NA
CDR3aa: CASSLTGISTDTQYF
CDR3nt: TGTGCCAGCAGCTTGACGGGGATTAGCACAGATACGCAGTATTTT

d_gene: TRBD1
v_gene: TRBV11-2
j_gene: TRBJ1-2
abundance: NA
CDR3aa: CASRSLQGAVGYTF
CDR3nt: TGTGCCAGCCGTTCTCTCCAGGGGGCCGTTGGCTACACCTTC

d_gene: NA
v_gene: TRBV12-5
j_gene: TRBJ1-1
abundance: NA
CDR3aa: CASGSGGTEAFF
CDR3nt: TGTGCTAGTGGTTCGGGGGGCACTGAAGCTTTCTTT

d_gene: TRBD1
v_gene: TRBV5-1
j_gene: TRBJ2-2
abundance: NA
CDR3aa: CASSAWGQVGPTGELFF
CDR3nt: TGCGCCAGCAGCGCCTGGGGACAGGTTGGTCCAACCGGGGAGCTGTTTTTT

d_gene: TRBD1
v_gene: TRBV6-5
j_gene: TRBJ2-1
abundance: NA
CDR3aa: CASRKTGGPYNEQFF
CDR3nt: TGTGCCAGCAGAAAAACAGGGGGCCCCTACAATGAGCAGTTCTTC

d_gene: NA
v_gene: TRBV4-1
j_gene: TRBJ2-4
abundance: NA
CDR3aa: CASSQDRRDIQYF
CDR3nt: TGCGCCAGCAGCCAAGATAGGAGGGACATTCAGTACTTC

d_gene: TRBD1
v_gene: TRBV2
j_gene: TRBJ2-1
abundance: NA
CDR3aa: CASSEGWDRLFF
CDR3nt: TGTGCCAGCAGTGAAGGATGGGACAGGCTGTTCTTC

d_gene: NA
v_gene: TRBV28
j_gene: TRBJ2-7
abundance: NA
CDR3aa: CASSWAGEQYF
CDR3nt: TGTGCCAGCAGTTGGGCTGGGGAGCAGTACTTC

d_gene: TRBD2
v_gene: TRBV7-7
j_gene: TRBJ2-7
abundance: NA
CDR3aa: CASSLGAGGPYEQYF
CDR3nt: TGTGCTAGCAGCTTAGGAGCGGGAGGTCCCTACGAGCAGTACTTC

d_gene: NA
v_gene: TRBV6-5
j_gene: TRBJ2-5
abundance: NA
CDR3aa: CASSRERETQYF
CDR3nt: TGTGCCAGCAGTCGGGAGCGAGAGACCCAGTACTTC

d_gene: TRBD1
v_gene: TRBV5-1
j_gene: TRBJ1-2
abundance: NA
CDR3aa: CASSPGQGQYGYTF
CDR3nt: TGCGCCAGCAGCCCGGGACAGGGCCAGTATGGCTACACCTTC

d_gene: NA
v_gene: TRBV19
j_gene: TRBJ1-1
abundance: NA
CDR3aa: CASSGGQTTEAFF
CDR3nt: TGTGCCAGTAGTGGAGGACAGACCACTGAAGCTTTCTTT

d_gene: NA
v_gene: TRBV15
j_gene: TRBJ2-3
abundance: NA
CDR3aa: CATSRGVGADSTDTQYF
CDR3nt: TGTGCCACCAGCAGAGGAGTAGGGGCCGACAGCACAGATACGCAGTATTTT

d_gene: TRBD2
v_gene: TRBV19
j_gene: TRBJ2-3
abundance: NA
CDR3aa: CASKRAGVADTQYF
CDR3nt: TGTGCCAGCAAAAGGGCGGGGGTGGCAGATACGCAGTATTTT

d_gene: TRBD1
v_gene: TRBV18
j_gene: TRBJ2-2
abundance: NA
CDR3aa: CASSPGQGISGELFF
CDR3nt: TGTGCCAGCTCACCGGGACAGGGGATTTCCGGGGAGCTGTTTTTT

d_gene: NA
v_gene: TRBV5-6
j_gene: TRBJ1-4
abundance: NA
CDR3aa: CASSLTGMDEKLFF
CDR3nt: TGTGCCAGCAGCTTAACAGGGATGGATGAAAAACTGTTTTTT

d_gene: NA
v_gene: TRBV19
j_gene: TRBJ1-5
abundance: NA
CDR3aa: CASSVTGYNQPQHF
CDR3nt: TGTGCCAGTAGTGTAACAGGTTACAATCAGCCCCAGCATTTT

d_gene: NA
v_gene: TRBV27
j_gene: TRBJ1-1
abundance: NA
CDR3aa: CASSRMTVNTEAFF
CDR3nt: TGTGCCAGCAGTCGGATGACAGTGAACACTGAAGCTTTCTTT

d_gene: NA
v_gene: TRBV19
j_gene: TRBJ2-6
abundance: NA
CDR3aa: CASSPPEGRNSGANVLTF
CDR3nt: TGTGCCAGTAGCCCGCCGGAGGGGCGGAACTCTGGGGCCAACGTCCTGACTTTC

d_gene: TRBD2
v_gene: TRBV4-2
j_gene: TRBJ2-7
abundance: NA
CDR3aa: CASSQVTGGPNAQYF
CDR3nt: TGTGCCAGCAGCCAAGTTACGGGAGGGCCTAATGCGCAGTACTTC